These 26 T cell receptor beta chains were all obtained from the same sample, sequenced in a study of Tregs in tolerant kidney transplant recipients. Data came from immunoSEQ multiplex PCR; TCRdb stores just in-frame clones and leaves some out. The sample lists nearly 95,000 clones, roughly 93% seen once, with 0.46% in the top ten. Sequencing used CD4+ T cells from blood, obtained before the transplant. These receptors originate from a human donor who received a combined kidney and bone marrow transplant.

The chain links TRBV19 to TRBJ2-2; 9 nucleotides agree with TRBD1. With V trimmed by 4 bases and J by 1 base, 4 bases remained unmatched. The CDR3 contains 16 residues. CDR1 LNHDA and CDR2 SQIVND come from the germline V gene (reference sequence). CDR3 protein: CASSRDRVVNTGELFF. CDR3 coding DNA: TGTGCCAGTAGTAGGGACAGGGTAGTGAACACCGGGGAGCTGTTTTTT.

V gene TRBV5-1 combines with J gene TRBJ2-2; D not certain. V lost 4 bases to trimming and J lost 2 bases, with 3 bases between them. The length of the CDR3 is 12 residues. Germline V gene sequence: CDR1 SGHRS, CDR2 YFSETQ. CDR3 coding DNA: TGCGCCAGCAGCACTAACACCGGGGAGCTGTTTTTT. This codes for CASSTNTGELFF. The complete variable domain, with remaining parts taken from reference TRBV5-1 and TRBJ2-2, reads KAGVTQTPRYLIKTRGQQVTLSCSPISGHRSVSWYQQTPGQGLQFLFEYFSETQRNKGNFPGRFSGRQFSNSRSEMNVSTLELGDSALYLCASSTNTGELFFGEGSRLTVL.

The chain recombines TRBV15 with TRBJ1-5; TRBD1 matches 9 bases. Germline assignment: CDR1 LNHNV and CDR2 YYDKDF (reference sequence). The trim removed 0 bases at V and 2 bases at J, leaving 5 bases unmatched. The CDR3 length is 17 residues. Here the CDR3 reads CATSRDLGQGRNQPQHF. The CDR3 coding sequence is TGTGCCACCAGCAGAGATCTGGGACAGGGCCGCAATCAGCCCCAGCATTTT.

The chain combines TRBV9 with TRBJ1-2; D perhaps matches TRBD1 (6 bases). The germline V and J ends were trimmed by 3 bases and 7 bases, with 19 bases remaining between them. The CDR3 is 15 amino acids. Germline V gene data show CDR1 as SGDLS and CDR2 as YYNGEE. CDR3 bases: TGTGCCAGCAGCGGGAACAGGGATTCTGCTCGTGGCTACACCTTC. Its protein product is CASSGNRDSARGYTF. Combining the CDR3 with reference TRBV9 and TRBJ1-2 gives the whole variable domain DSGVTQTPKHLITATGQRVTLRCSPRSGDLSVYWYQQSLDQGLQFLIQYYNGEERAKGNILERFSAQQFPDLHSELNLSSLELGDSALYFCASSGNRDSARGYTFGSGTRLTVV.

CDR3 DNA: TGTGCCAGCAGCCTATGGGACAGAGTCTACGAGCAGTACTTC. Its protein is CASSLWDRVYEQYF. V usage is TRBV11-2 and J usage is TRBJ2-7, with 7 nucleotides matching TRBD1. V lost 5 bases, J lost 3 bases, and 7 bases stayed unmatched. This CDR3 spans 14 amino acids. CDR1 and CDR2 from the germline V gene are SGHAT and FQNNGV.

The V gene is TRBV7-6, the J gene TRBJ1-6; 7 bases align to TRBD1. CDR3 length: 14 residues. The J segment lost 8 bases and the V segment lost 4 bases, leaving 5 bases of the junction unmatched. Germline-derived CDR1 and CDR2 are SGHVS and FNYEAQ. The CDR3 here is CASSSTTGDSPLHF. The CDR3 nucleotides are TGTGCCAGCAGCTCCACAACAGGGGATTCACCCCTCCACTTT.

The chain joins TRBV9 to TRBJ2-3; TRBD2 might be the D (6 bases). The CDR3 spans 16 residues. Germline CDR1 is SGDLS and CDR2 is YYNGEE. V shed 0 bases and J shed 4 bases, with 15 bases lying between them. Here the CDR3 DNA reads TGTGCCAGCAGCGTAGGGGACTCCCCCGACTCAGATACGCAGTATTTT. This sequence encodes CASSVGDSPDSDTQYF.

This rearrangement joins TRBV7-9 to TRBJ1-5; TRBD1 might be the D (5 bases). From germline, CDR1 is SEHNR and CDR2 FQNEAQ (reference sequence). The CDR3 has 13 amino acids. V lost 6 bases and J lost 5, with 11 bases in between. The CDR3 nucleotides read TGTGCCAGCAGTTTACAGGAAGATCAGCCCCAGCATTTT. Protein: CASSLQEDQPQHF.

CDR3 nucleotides: TGTGCCAGCACTCAGGTTAGCGGGGGCTACAATGAGCAGTTCTTC. This translates into CASTQVSGGYNEQFF. This sequence joins TRBV27 and TRBJ2-1; 9 bases are shared with TRBD2. V lost 7 bases, J lost 3 bases, and 7 bases stayed unmatched. CDR3 length: 15 residues. Germline V gene lookup returns CDR1 MNHEY and CDR2 SMNVEV (reference sequence).

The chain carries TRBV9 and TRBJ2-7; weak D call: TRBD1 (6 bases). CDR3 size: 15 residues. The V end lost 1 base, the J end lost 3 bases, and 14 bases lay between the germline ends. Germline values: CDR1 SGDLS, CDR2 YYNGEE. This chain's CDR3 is CASSVKGTHCYEQYF. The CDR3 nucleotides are TGTGCCAGCAGCGTAAAAGGGACACATTGCTACGAGCAGTACTTC.

This chain's CDR3 is CASSWRPTGYYGYTF. CDR3 sequence (DNA): TGTGCCAGCAGCTGGAGGCCGACAGGGTACTATGGCTACACCTTC. The chain recombines TRBV5-8 with TRBJ1-2; 7 nucleotides match TRBD1. The CDR3 is 15 residues long. The V segment lost 3 bases and the J segment 3 bases; nucleotides outside the gene matches: 8. The germline V gene encodes CDR1 SGHTS and CDR2 YDEGEE. Supplemented by reference TRBV5-8 and TRBJ1-2, the full variable domain reads EAGVTQSPTHLIKTRGQQATLRCSPISGHTSVYWYQQALGLGLQFLLWYDEGEERNRGNFPPRFSGRQFPNYSSELNVNALELEDSALYLCASSWRPTGYYGYTFGSGTRLTVV.

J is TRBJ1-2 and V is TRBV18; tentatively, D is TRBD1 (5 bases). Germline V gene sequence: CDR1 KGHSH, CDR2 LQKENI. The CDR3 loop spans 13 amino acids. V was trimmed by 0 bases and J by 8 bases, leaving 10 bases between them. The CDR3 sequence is CASSPPARAGYTF. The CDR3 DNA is TGTGCCAGCTCACCACCCGCCAGGGCGGGCTACACCTTC. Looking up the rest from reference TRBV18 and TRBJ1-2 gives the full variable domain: NAGVMQNPRHLVRRRGQEARLRCSPMKGHSHVYWYRQLPEEGLKFMVYLQKENIIDESGMPKERFSAEFPKEGPSILRIQQVVRGDSAAYFCASSPPARAGYTFGSGTRLTVV.

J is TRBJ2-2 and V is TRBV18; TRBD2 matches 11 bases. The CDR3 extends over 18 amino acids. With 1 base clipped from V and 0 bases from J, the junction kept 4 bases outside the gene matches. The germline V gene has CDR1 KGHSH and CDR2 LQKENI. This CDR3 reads CASSPRLAGPPNTGELFF. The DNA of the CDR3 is TGTGCCAGCTCACCACGACTAGCGGGACCTCCGAACACCGGGGAGCTGTTTTTT.

The CDR3 nucleotides are TGCGCCAGCAGCCAAGATAGGGGTACCGGCTATGGCTACACCTTC. Protein sequence: CASSQDRGTGYGYTF. V gene TRBV4-3 combines with J gene TRBJ1-2, with TRBD1 as a possible D gene (5 bases). Germline CDR1 and CDR2: LGHNA and YSLEER. The CDR3 spans 15 residues. Trimming cost V 0 bases and J 4 bases, with 12 bases left between them.

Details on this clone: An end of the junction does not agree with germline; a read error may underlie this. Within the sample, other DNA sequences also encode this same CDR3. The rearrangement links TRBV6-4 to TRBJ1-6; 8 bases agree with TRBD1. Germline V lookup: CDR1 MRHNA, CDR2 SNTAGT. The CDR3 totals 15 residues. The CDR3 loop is CASSMTGQVYSPLHF. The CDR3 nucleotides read TGTGCCAGCAGCATGACGGGACAGGTTTATTCCCCCCTCCACTTT.

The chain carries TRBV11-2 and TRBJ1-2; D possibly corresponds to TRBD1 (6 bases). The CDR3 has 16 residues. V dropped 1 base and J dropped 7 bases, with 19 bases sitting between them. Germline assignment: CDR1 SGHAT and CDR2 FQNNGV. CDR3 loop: CASSLVVQQGTSGYTF. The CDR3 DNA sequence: TGTGCCAGCAGCTTAGTAGTGCAACAGGGAACGAGTGGCTACACCTTC.

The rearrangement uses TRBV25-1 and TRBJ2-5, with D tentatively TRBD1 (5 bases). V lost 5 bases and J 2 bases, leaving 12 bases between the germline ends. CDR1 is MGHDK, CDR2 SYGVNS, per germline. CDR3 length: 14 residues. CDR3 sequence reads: CASSFPQEQETQYF. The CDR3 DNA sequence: TGTGCCAGCAGTTTTCCACAGGAACAAGAGACCCAGTACTTC.

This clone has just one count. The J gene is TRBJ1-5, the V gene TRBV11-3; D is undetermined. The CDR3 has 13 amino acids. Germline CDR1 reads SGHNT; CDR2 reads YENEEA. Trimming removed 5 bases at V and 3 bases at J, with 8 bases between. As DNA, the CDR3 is TGTGCCAGCAGCCCACAGCCCAATCAGCCCCAGCATTTT. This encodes CASSPQPNQPQHF.

CDR3 DNA: TGTGCCAGCAGTTACTTGGGAGACACTGAAGCTTTCTTT. Amino acid sequence: CASSYLGDTEAFF. The rearrangement joins TRBV6-6 to TRBJ1-1, with D uncertain. The CDR3 extends over 13 amino acids. Trimming took off 1 base at V and 3 bases at J, with 6 bases between the two ends. Germline CDR1 reads MNHNY; CDR2 reads SVGAGI (reference sequence).

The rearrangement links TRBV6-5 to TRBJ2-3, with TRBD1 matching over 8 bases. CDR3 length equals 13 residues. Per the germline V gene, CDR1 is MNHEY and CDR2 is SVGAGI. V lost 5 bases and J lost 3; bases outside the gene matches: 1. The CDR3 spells CASSRQGTDTQYF. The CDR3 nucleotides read TGTGCCAGCAGTCGACAGGGGACAGATACGCAGTATTTT.

CDR3 in DNA: TGCGCCAGCAGCCCAGGGGCGGGCACTGAAGCTTTCTTT. Its protein is CASSPGAGTEAFF. The rearrangement links TRBV5-1 to TRBJ1-1; D possibly corresponds to TRBD1 (6 bases). The CDR3 contains 13 residues. V was shortened by 4 bases and J by 4 bases, with 11 bases between the two germline ends. The germline gives CDR1 SGHRS, CDR2 YFSETQ.

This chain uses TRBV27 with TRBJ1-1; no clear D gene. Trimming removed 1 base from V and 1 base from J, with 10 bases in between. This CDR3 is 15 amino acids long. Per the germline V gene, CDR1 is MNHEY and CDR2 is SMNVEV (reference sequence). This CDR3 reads CASSLFSVSNTEAFF. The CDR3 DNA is TGTGCCAGCAGTTTATTTTCGGTGTCGAACACTGAAGCTTTCTTT.

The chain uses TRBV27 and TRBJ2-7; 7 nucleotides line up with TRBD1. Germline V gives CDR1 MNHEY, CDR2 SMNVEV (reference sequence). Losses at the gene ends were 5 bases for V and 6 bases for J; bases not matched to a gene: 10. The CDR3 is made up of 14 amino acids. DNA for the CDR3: TGTGCCAGCAGTCCCGGCAGAGGGGGCAGCGAGCAGTACTTC. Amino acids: CASSPGRGGSEQYF.

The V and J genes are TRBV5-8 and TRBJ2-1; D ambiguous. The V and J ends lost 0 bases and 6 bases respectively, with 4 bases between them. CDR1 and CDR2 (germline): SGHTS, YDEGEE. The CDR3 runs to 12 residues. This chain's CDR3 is CASSLDSNEQFF. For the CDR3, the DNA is TGTGCCAGCAGCTTGGACAGCAATGAGCAGTTCTTC.

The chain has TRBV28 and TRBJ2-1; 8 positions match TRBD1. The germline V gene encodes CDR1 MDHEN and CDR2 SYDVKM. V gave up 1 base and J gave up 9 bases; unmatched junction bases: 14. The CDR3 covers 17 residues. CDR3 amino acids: CASSLSDRVSVIGEQFF. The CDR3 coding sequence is TGTGCCAGCAGTTTATCGGACAGGGTTAGTGTAATTGGTGAGCAGTTCTTC.

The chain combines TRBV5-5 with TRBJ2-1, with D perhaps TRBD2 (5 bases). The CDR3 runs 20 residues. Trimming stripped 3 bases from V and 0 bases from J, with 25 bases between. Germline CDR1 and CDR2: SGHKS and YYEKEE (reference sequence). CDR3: CASSSAFSLVGGFSYNEQFF. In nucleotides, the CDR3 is TGTGCCAGCAGCTCCGCTTTCTCATTGGTCGGAGGTTTCTCCTACAATGAGCAGTTCTTC.